Listed below are T cell receptor beta chains from one sample, sequenced in a study of cytomegalovirus exposure and HLA in healthy donors. Measured with immunoSEQ multiplex PCR; TCRdb has only the in-frame clones, and not every one. Altogether roughly 110,000 clones are present, around 70% being singletons, with the ten largest covering roughly 0.79%. Sequences were obtained from PBMCs. Receptors originate from a boy aged 5-17 years in good health and CMV-seronegative. Both conserved end residues are part of each CDR3.

TRBV5-1,CASSLGGQGYGYTF
TRBV6-4,CASSPSGQGAWETQYF
TRBV5-1,CASSLIGGTTGELFF
TRBV7-9,CASSEAAEAFF
TRBV27,CASSFPGRGAQYQETQYF
TRBV9,CASSVGGQPYGYTF
TRBV18,CASSPGSWTANTEAFF
TRBV7-9,CASSSRLTGGGSNQPQHF
TRBV5-1,CATKQGSGSYEQYF
TRBV15,CATSRGWGEGIGDEQYF
TRBV5-1,CASSLVGQNTEAFF
TRBV5-1,CASRGQGSMNTEAFF
TRBV6-5,CASKPTWGPDTQYF
TRBV5-1,CASSLDQGNYNEQFF
TRBV7-2,CASSPEENRGGYGYTF
TRBV4-1,CASRPNPGTGYGYTF
TRBV7-2,CASSLAEGGPYEQYF
TRBV5-6,CASSLGQGGYGYTF
TRBV5-6,CASSLDGRKETQYF
TRBV28,CATTGGRYGYTF
TRBV5-1,CASSFIQGSHEQYF
TRBV25-1,CASSEFGGGSYNEQFF
TRBV7-2,CASSLQGGVYGYTF
TRBV10-3,CASNYREGKETQYF
TRBV6-1,CASSELAGGNQPQHF
TRBV2,CASSADSPFQPQHF
TRBV5-1,CASSLGLAGRGEQFF
TRBV11-2,CASRALREGRLYEQYF
TRBV7-9,CASSLGGNEKLFF
TRBV6-5,CASTLTGRDSPLHF
TRBV7-6,CASATGVGYEQYF
TRBV6-5,CASSTGQYPYEQYF
TRBV6-5,CASTSPGGRTEAFF
TRBV30,CAWKGNRGGTEAFF
TRBV6-1,CASRSTSGGGVAQFF
TRBV27,CASSLGPGTGGGMGEQFF
TRBV4-3,CASSQRQGQTGELFF
TRBV6-1,CASSERDEVNTEAFF
TRBV2,CASSERQARNNEQFF
TRBV5-4,CASSSLVINHNPYEQYF
TRBV7-8,CASSLGWLAGDVDEQFF
TRBV6-1,CASMRDYGYTF
TRBV30,CAGGQESYEQYF
TRBV29-1,CSALGGRGFDEQYF
TRBV10-3,CAISDPLGRQRETQYF
TRBV18,CASSPMGHNTGELFF